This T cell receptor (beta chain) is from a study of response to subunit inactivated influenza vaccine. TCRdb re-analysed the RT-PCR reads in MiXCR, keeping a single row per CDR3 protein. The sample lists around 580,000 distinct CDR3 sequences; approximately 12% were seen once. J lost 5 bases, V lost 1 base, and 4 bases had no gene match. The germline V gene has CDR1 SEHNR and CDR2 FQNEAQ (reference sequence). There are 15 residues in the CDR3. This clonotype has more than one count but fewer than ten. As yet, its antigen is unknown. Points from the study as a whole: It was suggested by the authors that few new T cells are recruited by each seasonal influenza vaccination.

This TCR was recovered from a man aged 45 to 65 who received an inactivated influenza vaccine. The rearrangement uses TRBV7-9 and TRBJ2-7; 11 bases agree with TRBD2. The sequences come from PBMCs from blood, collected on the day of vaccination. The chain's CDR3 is CASSLVTSGSHEQYF. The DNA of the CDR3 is TGTGCCAGCAGCTTAGTTACTAGCGGGAGCCACGAGCAGTACTTC.